This record concerns one T cell receptor beta chain sequence. This clonotype was detected ten times or more. Its cognate antigen has yet to be identified. Qualities for individual bases were not recorded, and no much larger clone is one base off. The CDR3, from cysteine to phenylalanine, totals 16 residues. The sequence is cut down to CDR3 DNA, 48 bases in frame from base 1. Sequences SGHRS (CDR1) and YFSETQ (CDR2) are obtained from the germline V gene. Trimming costs V 4 bases and J 8 bases, and their ends lie 24 bases apart. For unsorted PBMC libraries, 2 million PBMCs were used after storage in RNAlater at -80 degrees C until RNA extraction. Peripheral blood was subjected to Ficoll-Hypaque density gradient centrifugation to isolate PBMCs, which were then cryopreserved in liquid nitrogen. To synthesize cDNA, template-switch 5'RACE was performed with a primer carrying a 10-nucleotide random unique molecular identifier so that each TCR transcript was tagged. Each sequencing run produced over 160 million TCR-beta sequences covering 15-18 subjects. The RNeasy kit was used for extraction of total RNA. Using the KAPA Real-time Library Amplification kit, TCR-beta VDJ regions were amplified with primers for the TCR constant region and the 5'RACE anchor. Sample indexes and Illumina adaptors were added in a first PCR, after which library yield was increased in a second PCR. The roughly 650 bp TCR product was size-selected on a 2% E-gel SizeSelection system after Ampure bead purification. Before pooling, library quality was checked on a Bioanalyzer, concentration was measured with Qubit, and libraries were quantified with the Kapa Library Quantification kit. Libraries were sequenced paired-end 2 x 150 bp on an Illumina HiSeq 2500. To increase sequence diversity, about 23-32% phiX was spiked into each library pool. The authors processed their data as follows. Quality-filtered reads were processed with the UMI-based MiGEC pipeline, which removed over 75% of raw TCR sequences during error correction. IMGT germline references were used for alignment of VDJ genes, and clonotypes were defined by a unique CDR3 amino acid sequence together with V-J genes. Clonal expansion, Shannon diversity and CDR3 relatedness were evaluated with VDJtools (CalcPairwiseDistances, ClusterSamples), while phylogenetic trees were built in CLCbio workbench. Clones with at least 8 unique UMIs were defined as expanded, with this threshold being based on coefficient-of-variation modelling across technical triplicates. Using fastp at Q25 and MiXCR, TCRdb reprocessed the public reads and kept productive beta chains. Rows with a matching CDR3 protein are joined into one entry that keeps the most common DNA and genes. These V and J calls are TCRdb output, not the study's own analysis. Recorded for this sample are over 20,000 distinct CDR3 sequences; 8.5% to 12% of them occurred a single time. The ten most abundant clones make up about 20% of the sample.

This specimen comes from a study of neurological immune-mediated disorders (dated by TCRdb to about 2019). About the investigation overall: Peripheral blood TCR-beta repertoires from HTLV-I-associated myelopathy (HAM/TSP) patients, multiple sclerosis patients and healthy controls were compared by UMI-based sequencing. Alongside PBMC samples, the set of some 98 TCR-beta libraries contained longitudinal samples, technical triplicates, and paired CD4+ and CD8+ T-cell subsets that had been sorted. The cohort was made up of 68 subjects, consisting of around 15 HAM/TSP patients, around 35 multiple sclerosis patients and 20 healthy controls.

General findings and caveats noted by the study authors: TCR clonal expansion was highest in HAM/TSP patients and lowest in MS patients, with MS patients falling below even healthy controls. Expanded clones from different subjects shared no identical CDR3 amino acid sequences, which suggests that TCR-beta repertoires were private in all groups.

The chain is made from TRBV5-1 and TRBJ1-2; TRBD1 is possibly the D segment (6 matching bases). Sequenced material: PBMCs. The receptor was isolated from a woman aged 55-70 years with HTLV-1-associated myelopathy (HAM/TSP). DNA sequence: TGCGCCAGCAGCCTGGAAGGGGGGCGCCTTAGTTGGGGCTACACCTTC. Its coded protein is CASSLEGGRLSWGYTF.